This record concerns one T cell receptor beta chain sequence. Original processing notes: It was from reference gene primer amplification that nucleated cell counts were estimated. Data came from immunoSEQ multiplex PCR; TCRdb stores just in-frame clones and leaves some out. V and J calls and clone size are those listed in that table; D and trimming were worked out from the DNA. The table records approximately 97,000 clones, 85% of them present only once. The data originate from a study of blood T cell repertoires in COVID-19. About the study: Whether acute or convalescent, the COVID-19 samples came from the United States, Italy and Spain. Nucleic acid was either cDNA or gDNA, and it came from T cells, B-cell-depleted T cells, or PBMCs.

This CDR3 is 15 amino acids long. V lost 6 bases, J lost 6 bases, and 9 bases stayed unmatched. Germline V gene data show CDR1 as SGHVS and CDR2 as FQNEAQ. Sample: peripheral blood. The rearrangement uses TRBV7-8 and TRBJ2-7, with 12 bases fitting TRBD2. This TCR was sampled from an older man with acute or convalescent COVID-19. The CDR3 region is CASSEWLAGGREQYF. CDR3 sequence (DNA): TGTGCCAGCAGTGAGTGGCTAGCGGGAGGGCGCGAGCAGTACTTC.